The 21 T cell receptor beta chains in this list originate from one sample, sequenced in a study of T cell clonality in common variable immunodeficiency. TCRdb's table, derived via immunoSEQ multiplex PCR, lists solely in-frame clones and lacks some. Listed for the sample are more than 30,000 clones, none seen a single time. The sequenced sample was peripheral blood mononuclear cells. These receptors originate from a person between 18 and 75 years old in good health.

A few counts support this clone. The CDR3 end falls 3 residues outside the read, so it is completed with the germline J gene. The rearrangement links TRBV20-1 to TRBJ1-1, with 10 nucleotides matching TRBD1. CDR1 DFQATT and CDR2 SNEGSKA come from the germline V gene (reference sequence). The CDR3 covers 15 residues. The V gene end was trimmed by 0 bases and the J gene end by 4 bases; junction bases not matched to a gene: 5. The sequenced CDR3 bases are TGCAGTGCTAGAGATAGGACAGGGGGTAGCACTGAA. It yields the protein CSARDRTGGSTE. The CDR3 as a whole reads CSARDRTGGSTEAFF.

This clone has just a few counts. Read sequence stops 3 residues before the CDR3 end, and the germline J gene provides the missing end. The chain uses TRBV5-4 and TRBJ2-1, with 8 bases that match TRBD2. CDR1 is SGHNT, CDR2 YYREEE, per germline (reference sequence). The CDR3 runs 15 residues. V lost 0 bases, J lost 4 bases, and 3 bases stayed unmatched. Incomplete CDR3 DNA: TGTGCCAGCAGCTTGGGTAGCGGGGATTACAATGAG. Its protein product is CASSLGSGDYNE. The complete CDR3 protein is CASSLGSGDYNEQFF.

This clone was seen ten or more times. The sequenced fragment ends 3 residues before the CDR3 boundary, so the rest is inferred from the germline J gene. The rearrangement uses TRBV6-2 or TRBV6-3 and TRBJ1-2, with D possibly being TRBD1 (6 bases). The V end was cut by 6 bases, the J end by 7 bases, with 9 bases between. This CDR3 is 11 amino acids long. In germline, CDR1 is MNHEY, CDR2 SVGEGT. The covered CDR3 bases are TGTGCCAGCAGCCAACAGGGTGGC. Protein sequence: CASSQQGG. The entire CDR3 sequence reads CASSQQGGYTF.

This clone was found many times. The read finishes 3 residues shy of the CDR3 end, and the germline J gene is used to complete it. The V gene is TRBV29-1, the J gene TRBJ1-2; D is undetermined. The CDR3 is 15 amino acids. Trimming shortened V by 6 bases and J by 1 base, and 18 bases separated the two germline ends. Germline V gene data show CDR1 as SQVTM and CDR2 as ANQGSEA. The CDR3 DNA, read in part, is TGCAGCGTCCTAGTAGTAGGTCGGAATAACTATGGC. It codes for CSVLVVGRNNYG. In full, the CDR3 reads CSVLVVGRNNYGYTF.

The sequenced CDR3 bases are TGTGCCAGCTCACCCGCCGGGGTGGGAGGACCCTACAATGAC. Translating gives CASSPAGVGGPYND. Given in full, the CDR3 is CASSPAGVGGPYNDYTF. The rearrangement links TRBV18 to TRBJ1-2; no clear D. The read terminates 3 residues before the CDR3 end, so the remaining end is supplied by the germline J gene. Germline loops: CDR1 KGHSH, CDR2 LQKENI. The CDR3 is 17 residues long.

Concerning this clone: One end of the junction is discordant with germline, which a read error may explain. The read is 3 residues too short to cover the CDR3 end, so that end is filled in from the germline J gene. The sample carries other DNA sequences with the same CDR3. The rearrangement uses TRBV2 and TRBJ1-3; D possibly corresponds to TRBD1 (6 bases). There are 15 residues in the CDR3. The V gene's germline CDR1 is SNHLY and CDR2 FYNNEI. CDR3 in amino acids: CASSGQFLGTNTIYF. Partial CDR3 DNA: TGTGCCAGCAGCGGACAGTTTCTGGGCACGAACACA.

Many counts were recorded for this clone. The read ends 3 residues early relative to the CDR3; the germline J gene fills the gap. The V gene is TRBV5-1, the J gene TRBJ1-1; possibly TRBD1 for D (5 bases). CDR1 is SGHRS, CDR2 YFSETQ, per germline. CDR3 length equals 11 residues. CDR3 sequence reads: CASSSWEGAFF. Partial CDR3 DNA: TGCGCCAGCAGCTCCTGGGAGGGG.

Ten or more counts support this clone. The read gets to within 3 residues of the CDR3 end, and the germline J gene fills in the rest. The V gene is TRBV10-1, the J gene TRBJ2-7, with 14 nucleotides matching TRBD2. The CDR3 runs to 15 residues. Germline CDR1 is WNHNN and CDR2 is SYGVQD (reference sequence). V lost 2 bases, J lost 6 bases, and 3 bases stayed unmatched. The CDR3 DNA, read in part, is TGCGCCAGCAGTGAGGGGACTAGCGGGAGTCGCGAG. It codes for CASSEGTSGSRE. From start to end, the CDR3 is CASSEGTSGSREQYF.

This clone was counted many times. With the read ending 3 residues before the CDR3 end, the germline J gene is used to fill in that end. The rearrangement links TRBV10-1 to TRBJ2-5, with 7 bases that match TRBD2. Germline loops: CDR1 WNHNN, CDR2 SYGVQD (reference sequence). The ends lost 2 bases at V and 4 bases at J; junction bases unmatched: 4. The CDR3 length is 14 residues. CDR3: CASSEAGGGETQYF. The sequenced CDR3 bases are TGCGCCAGCAGTGAGGCGGGCGGGGGAGAGACC.

In this sample, this clone turned up many times. The CDR3 end lies 3 residues beyond the end of the read and is filled in from the germline J gene. The V call is TRBV18, the J call TRBJ1-1; 7 bases match TRBD1. The CDR3 has 14 residues. Germline CDR1 KGHSH, CDR2 LQKENI. The CDR3 reads CASSPSDRSLGAFF. Partial CDR3 DNA: TGTGCCAGCTCACCTTCGGACAGGTCCCTAGGG.

This clone was counted at least ten times. Sequencing ends 3 residues short of the CDR3 end; the germline J gene provides the rest. The chain carries TRBV7-3 and TRBJ2-1, with TRBD1 matching over 7 bases. Germline trimming cut 4 bases from V and 8 bases from J; bases unmatched to any gene: 2. The germline gives CDR1 SGHTA, CDR2 FQGTGA. CDR3 length: 12 residues. CDR3 loop: CASSSGGHEQFF. The covered CDR3 bases are TGTGCCAGCAGCTCAGGGGGACATGAG.

Remarks on this clone: The read terminates 3 residues before the CDR3 end, so the remaining end is supplied by the germline J gene. This chain connects TRBV5-1 to TRBJ1-4, with 7 bases lining up with TRBD1. This CDR3 has 14 residues. Germline V gene lookup returns CDR1 SGHRS and CDR2 YFSETQ. This CDR3 is CASSWDRGVDVLFF. CDR3 DNA, as far as it was read: TGCGCCAGCAGCTGGGACAGAGGGGTTGACGTA.

This clone was detected many times. The read gets to within 3 residues of the CDR3 end, and the germline J gene fills in the rest. This rearrangement joins TRBV20-1 to TRBJ1-1; D is uncertain. The CDR3 is made up of 13 amino acids. Deletions cut 0 bases from V and 1 base from J, with 6 bases between. CDR1 and CDR2 (germline): DFQATT, SNEGSKA (reference sequence). Partial CDR3 DNA: TGCAGTGCTAGAGATTCCCGGAACACTGAA. Translated, it gives CSARDSRNTE. The CDR3 in its entirety is CSARDSRNTEAFF.

This clone is medium-sized. Read data end 3 residues before the CDR3 end; the end is taken from the germline J gene. V gene TRBV5-6 combines with J gene TRBJ2-5; unclear D gene. CDR1 is SGHDT and CDR2 is YYEEEE in the germline V gene. V lost 0 bases and J lost 1, with 7 bases in between. The CDR3 has 14 residues. CDR3 bases read: TGTGCCAGCAGCTTGGAGGCACCCCAAGAGACC. It codes for CASSLEAPQET. The whole CDR3 protein is CASSLEAPQETQYF.

As to this clone: Coverage ceases 3 residues before the CDR3 finishes, and the germline J gene fills in the end. This chain links TRBV6-1 with TRBJ1-5; D remains unclear. CDR3 size: 15 residues. Germline V gene lookup returns CDR1 MNHNS and CDR2 SASEGT. Deletions cut 0 bases from V and 6 bases from J, with 12 bases between. The CDR3 region is CASSEAQPHGQPQHF. The CDR3 bases that were read are TGTGCCAGCAGTGAAGCACAGCCACACGGTCAGCCC.

This clone has more than one count but fewer than ten. This sequence may be a read error, since a much larger clone differs from it by one base. The read falls 3 residues short of the CDR3 end, and the missing part is taken from the germline J gene. J is TRBJ1-4 and V is TRBV30; D possibly corresponds to TRBD1 (5 bases). The germline V gene encodes CDR1 GTSNPN and CDR2 SVGIG (reference sequence). This CDR3 is 16 amino acids long. The CDR3 DNA, read in part, is TGTGCCTGGCAGGGATGGGTCAGCTCCTATAATTCACCA. Its translation is CAWQGWVSSYNSP. The full CDR3 sequence reads CAWQGWVSSYNSPLFF.

Only a few counts were recorded for this clone. The read terminates 3 residues ahead of where the CDR3 ends, so the germline J gene completes it. J is TRBJ2-5 and V is TRBV20-1, with D unclear. Looked up from germline, CDR1 is DFQATT and CDR2 is SNEGSKA (reference sequence). V lost 6 bases and J 3 bases, leaving 17 bases between the germline ends. The CDR3 length is 14 residues. CDR3 region: CSALADETKETQYF. The CDR3 DNA, read in part, is TGCAGTGCACTTGCGGATGAAACAAAAGAGACC.

This clone was found many times. The CDR3 end is not reached by the read, which stops 3 residues before it; the germline J gene fills it in. The chain is built from TRBV6-1 and TRBJ1-2; D is uncertain. With 2 bases removed from V and 4 bases from J, the gap between germline ends came to 5 bases. This CDR3 comprises 12 residues. In germline, CDR1 is MNHNS, CDR2 SASEGT. The sequenced part of the CDR3 DNA is TGTGCCAGCAGTGAACAGTTCTATGGC. Amino acid sequence: CASSEQFYG. The full CDR3 sequence reads CASSEQFYGYTF.

This clone was recorded at least ten times. The DNA ends 3 residues before the CDR3 does, and the rest of the CDR3 is filled in from the germline J gene. Additional DNA sequences in this sample encode the identical CDR3. V is TRBV20-1 and J is TRBJ1-1, with a tentative D call TRBD1 (5 bases). CDR3 size: 12 residues. Germline CDR1 is DFQATT and CDR2 is SNEGSKA (reference sequence). V gave up 4 bases and J gave up 2 bases, with 8 bases separating them. CDR3 loop: CSAMGPNTEAFF. The part of the CDR3 DNA that was read is TGCAGTGCTATGGGGCCAAACACTGAA.

Turning to this clone: The observed sequence ends 3 residues before the CDR3 terminus, with the missing tail filled in from the germline J gene. V is TRBV7-9 and J is TRBJ1-1; no reliable D call. Germline CDR1 is SEHNR and CDR2 is FQNEAQ (reference sequence). The CDR3 contains 13 residues. The DNA read from the CDR3 is TGTGCCAGCGGTCGCGGGTACAACAATGAG. Its translation is CASGRGYNNE. The entire CDR3 reads CASGRGYNNEAFF.

Many counts were recorded for this clone. The observed sequence ends 3 residues before the CDR3 terminus, with the missing tail filled in from the germline J gene. The J gene is TRBJ2-1, the V gene TRBV11-2; 9 bases fit TRBD2. Per the germline V gene, CDR1 is SGHAT and CDR2 is FQNNGV. The CDR3 spans 15 residues. V was clipped by 3 bases and J by 7 bases; unmatched bases: 7. Partial CDR3 DNA: TGTGCCAGCAGCTTCCCAGCGGGAGGTCATAATGAG. The encoded protein is CASSFPAGGHNE. The complete CDR3 sequence is CASSFPAGGHNEQFF.